These T cell receptor beta chains were read from a single sample in a study of early T cells in non-severe SARS-CoV-2 infection. TCRdb re-analysed the 5' RACE reads in MiXCR, keeping a single row per CDR3 protein. The table has tens of thousands of distinct CDR3 sequences, 5% to 7% seen once; the top ten hold around 8%. The sample comprised whole blood. These receptors came from an adult who was a healthcare worker with PCR-confirmed SARS-CoV-2 infection or an uninfected control (not recorded which). CDR3s include the opening cysteine and the closing phenylalanine or tryptophan. The order of the fields is D gene, clone size, V gene, J gene, CDR3 DNA, CDR3 protein. The D gene is left open where the match is weak. Clone size is shown for a subset of rows, as once, few, many or a class of expanded clone.

-	many	TRBV20-1	TRBJ2-4	TGCAGTGCTACAGGGCCCTTAAACATTCAGTACTTC	CSATGPLNIQYF
-	many	TRBV7-3	TRBJ2-5	TGTGCCAGCAGCTTAACGTACCAAGAGACCCAGTACTTC	CASSLTYQETQYF
-	many	TRBV29-1	TRBJ2-3	TGCAGCGTGGCCGGGACACAAGGGGATACGCAGTATTTT	CSVAGTQGDTQYF
TRBD2	medium-sized	TRBV7-2	TRBJ2-7	TGTGCCAGCAGCTTGGGGACTAGCGGAACCTACGAGCAGTACTTC	CASSLGTSGTYEQYF
TRBD1	many	TRBV28	TRBJ1-6	TGTGCCAGCAGTTTACAGGGGGGGAATAATTCACCCCTCCACTTT	CASSLQGGNNSPLHF
TRBD1	few	TRBV7-9	TRBJ1-1	TGTGCCAGCAGCTTCCCCGACAGGGGGCAAGTTGAAGCTTTCTTT	CASSFPDRGQVEAFF
TRBD2	many	TRBV3-1	TRBJ2-1	TGTGCCAGCAGCCAAGCGGCTAGCGGGGGGAACAATGAGCAGTTCTTC	CASSQAASGGNNEQFF
-	many	TRBV7-9	TRBJ1-5	TGTGCCAGCAGCCCCCAACAGGGCAATCAGCCCCAGCATTTT	CASSPQQGNQPQHF
-	few	TRBV4-3	TRBJ2-7	TGCGCCAGCCTCCCCAGGAGGGAGCAGTACTTC	CASLPRREQYF
TRBD1	many	TRBV24-1	TRBJ1-2	TGTGCCACCAGTGATGAACCTCAACCGGGACAGGGGTTTGTCTACACCTTC	CATSDEPQPGQGFVYTF
TRBD2	many	TRBV4-3	TRBJ2-1	TGCGCCAGCAGCCAAGGGCTAGCGGGGGGATACGCCAATGAGCAGTTCTTC	CASSQGLAGGYANEQFF
-	-	TRBV4-1	TRBJ1-5	TGCGCCAGCAGCCAAGGGGCTGGGGTCAGCAATCAGCCCCAGCATTTT	CASSQGAGVSNQPQHF
-	-	TRBV3-1	TRBJ1-2	TGTGCCAGCAGCCAAGCACTCAACTATGGCTACACCTTC	CASSQALNYGYTF
-	few	TRBV29-1	TRBJ2-2	TGCAGCGTAGCCGGGACGGGGAACACCGGGGAGCTGTTTTTT	CSVAGTGNTGELFF
-	few	TRBV21-1	TRBJ1-1	TGTGCCAGCAGCCGCTGCCCCTACACTGAAGCTTTCTTT	CASSRCPYTEAFF
TRBD1	many	TRBV7-9	TRBJ2-2	TGTGCCAGCAGCTTAAAGGACAGGACTAACACCGGGGAGCTGTTTTTT	CASSLKDRTNTGELFF
-	many	TRBV5-4	TRBJ2-3	TGTGCCAGCAGCGAAGCTAGGGGGGCCTCCACAGATACGCAGTATTTT	CASSEARGASTDTQYF
TRBD1	few	TRBV20-1	TRBJ2-1	TGCAGTGCTAGTGACAGGGGAAAAGTCTCCTACAATGAGCAGTTCTTC	CSASDRGKVSYNEQFF
-	many	TRBV28	TRBJ1-5	TGTGCCAGCAGTTTGCCGGGGAGTTACAATCAGCCCCAGCATTTT	CASSLPGSYNQPQHF
TRBD2	-	TRBV11-2	TRBJ2-5	TGTGCCAGCAGCGGCTTTGGCGGGGGGGCGGAGACCCAGTACTTC	CASSGFGGGAETQYF
-	few	TRBV5-1	TRBJ2-2	TGCGCCAGCAGCTTGGCAGGGAACACCGGGGAGCTGTTTTTT	CASSLAGNTGELFF
TRBD1	many	TRBV19	TRBJ2-6	TGTGCCAGTAGTTGGGACAGCCCCTCTGGGGCCAACGTCCTGACTTTC	CASSWDSPSGANVLTF
-	medium-sized	TRBV5-6	TRBJ2-6	TGTGCCAGCAGCTTGGTACTCTCTGGGGCCAACGTCCTGACTTTC	CASSLVLSGANVLTF
-	many	TRBV28	TRBJ2-2	TGTGCCAGCAGTTTAGTGGGCAGTTCGAACACCGGGGAGCTGTTTTTT	CASSLVGSSNTGELFF
TRBD1	medium-sized	TRBV20-1	TRBJ2-7	TGCAGTGCTAGAGATCTGACACAGGGGACCGAGCAGTACTTC	CSARDLTQGTEQYF
TRBD2	many	TRBV20-1	TRBJ2-1	TGCAGTGGCATTAGCGGGGGGAACTACAATGAGCAGTTCTTC	CSGISGGNYNEQFF
TRBD1	few	TRBV7-2	TRBJ2-1	TGTGCCAGCAGCTTCCGACAGGGAGAGCAGTTCTTC	CASSFRQGEQFF
-	many	TRBV3-1	TRBJ1-2	TGTGCCAGCAGCCAAGACGGACGGGATAGGGATTCGGTCTATGGCTACACCTTC	CASSQDGRDRDSVYGYTF
TRBD2	few	TRBV20-1	TRBJ2-7	TGCAGTGCCGTCAGCGGGGGTCGCTCCTACGAGCAGTACTTC	CSAVSGGRSYEQYF
-	many	TRBV5-5	TRBJ1-1	TGTGCCAGCAGCTTGGTACTCGTGAACACTGAAGCTTTCTTT	CASSLVLVNTEAFF
-	many	TRBV19	TRBJ1-5	TGTGCCAGTAGTATGCTCAGCGTAAACAATCAGCCCCAGCATTTT	CASSMLSVNNQPQHF
TRBD2	many	TRBV7-9	TRBJ2-3	TGTGCCAGCAGCCCCGGGGGGGCCACCTATAGCACAGATACGCAGTATTTT	CASSPGGATYSTDTQYF
-	many	TRBV30	TRBJ1-5	TGTGCCTGGAGCAACGGTGTAGGTCAGCCCCAGCATTTT	CAWSNGVGQPQHF
-	many	TRBV12-3/TRBV12-4	TRBJ2-6	TGTGCCAGCAGTAGAAGACAGGCTGGGGCCAACGTCCTGACTTTC	CASSRRQAGANVLTF
-	-	TRBV7-6	TRBJ2-5	TGTGCCAGCAGCTTAGAAGGTAGCCCAGAGACCCAGTACTTC	CASSLEGSPETQYF
-	many	TRBV7-2	TRBJ1-5	TGTGCCAGCAGCTTCGACAGCAATCAGCCCCAGCATTTT	CASSFDSNQPQHF
-	many	TRBV6-1	TRBJ2-1	TGTGCCAGCAGTGACGGGGGAAGGGCCTACAATGAGCAGTTCTTC	CASSDGGRAYNEQFF
-	many	TRBV10-3	TRBJ2-7	TGTGCCATCAGTGAGTCGGAGCCCACGGGGCCCTACGAGCAGTACTTC	CAISESEPTGPYEQYF
-	many	TRBV5-6	TRBJ2-3	TGTGCCAGCAGCTACCGGACAGGGAGGGCCACAGGCACAGATACGCAGTATTTT	CASSYRTGRATGTDTQYF
-	-	TRBV21-1	TRBJ2-3	TGTGCCAGCAGGACTAACCGCAACACTAGCACAGATACGCAGTATTTT	CASRTNRNTSTDTQYF
-	many	TRBV4-3	TRBJ2-7	TGCGCCAGCAGCCAAGCACTCGGCGGCTCCTACGAGCAGTACTTC	CASSQALGGSYEQYF
TRBD1	many	TRBV12-3/TRBV12-4	TRBJ1-2	TGTGCCAGCAGAGCCTTCCGGGACAGGGCTAATGGCTACACCTTC	CASRAFRDRANGYTF
TRBD1	many	TRBV7-9	TRBJ1-1	TGTGCCAGCAGCTTAAAACGATTAGGGGGCGCCGGGGGCACTGAAGCTTTCTTT	CASSLKRLGGAGGTEAFF
-	many	TRBV4-3	TRBJ1-6	TGCGCCAGCAGCCAGGGGCTTGGTAATTCACCCCTCCACTTT	CASSQGLGNSPLHF
-	-	TRBV29-1	TRBJ2-2	TGCAGCGTTGGTGGCAGGGGTGCCGGGGAGCTGTTTTTT	CSVGGRGAGELFF
TRBD1	many	TRBV12-3/TRBV12-4	TRBJ1-5	TGTGCCAGCAGTTTAGATGACAGGGGCGGTCAGCCCCAGCATTTT	CASSLDDRGGQPQHF
-	many	TRBV16	TRBJ2-5	TGTGCCAGCAGCCAATCATCCGTTTTGGAGACCCAGTACTTC	CASSQSSVLETQYF
-	-	TRBV9	TRBJ1-4	TGTGCCAGCAGCGTAGGTGAGGGGGGAGCTAATGAAAAACTGTTTTTT	CASSVGEGGANEKLFF
-	-	TRBV5-1	TRBJ1-4	TGCGCCAGCAGCCATCAGGGGATTAATGAAAAACTGTTTTTT	CASSHQGINEKLFF
-	many	TRBV29-1	TRBJ1-2	TGCAGCGTTGACACGGGGACACGGGATTATGGCTACACCTTC	CSVDTGTRDYGYTF
TRBD2	many	TRBV7-7	TRBJ2-1	TGTGCCAGCAGCTTCGGGGTCGGGACTAGCGGGAATGAGCAGTTCTTC	CASSFGVGTSGNEQFF
-	many	TRBV7-9	TRBJ2-3	TGTGCCAGCAGCTTGACTGGAGGGGCAGATACGCAGTATTTT	CASSLTGGADTQYF
TRBD1	many	TRBV12-3/TRBV12-4	TRBJ1-5	TGTGCCAGCAGTCCCGCAGGACAGGGGGCACATCAGCCCCAGCATTTT	CASSPAGQGAHQPQHF
TRBD1	many	TRBV20-1	TRBJ1-2	TGCAGTGCCCAGGACAGGGCAGCGTATGGCTACACCTTC	CSAQDRAAYGYTF
TRBD1	few	TRBV12-3/TRBV12-4	TRBJ1-4	TGTGCCAGCAGTTTGCGACCGCCGGGACAGAATAATGAAAAACTGTTTTTT	CASSLRPPGQNNEKLFF
-	few	TRBV7-6	TRBJ2-3	TGTGCCAGCAGCTTAGGACGGAATACGCAGTATTTT	CASSLGRNTQYF
TRBD1	many	TRBV7-6	TRBJ1-1	TGTGCCAGCAGCTTAGACTTACGGGACAGGATAAACACTGAAGCTTTCTTT	CASSLDLRDRINTEAFF
TRBD1	-	TRBV4-1	TRBJ2-1	TGCGCCAGCAGCTCCCGGGACAGACTCTACAATGAGCAGTTCTTC	CASSSRDRLYNEQFF
-	few	TRBV5-1	TRBJ2-2	TGCGCCAGCAGCTTCTCCCTGCGTGGCACCGGGGAGCTGTTTTTT	CASSFSLRGTGELFF
-	few	TRBV7-2	TRBJ2-3	TGTGCCAGCAGCGACGGGGGCAGGGGCACAGATACGCAGTATTTT	CASSDGGRGTDTQYF